The clone carrying this T cell receptor (beta chain) was detected only a few times. This sample stems from a study of blood T cell repertoires in COVID-19. At the level of the study: The United States, Italy and Spain provided the acute and convalescent COVID-19 samples. In each case, the material was cDNA or gDNA derived from T cells, B-cell-depleted T cells, or PBMCs.

Per the germline V gene, CDR1 is SNHLY and CDR2 is FYNNEI. This CDR3 comprises 14 residues. Trimming took 3 bases from V and 0 from J, leaving 6 bases between them. In the source study's methods: Quantification of nucleated cells was approximated via reference gene primer amplification. Clones were read by immunoSEQ multiplex PCR, and TCRdb kept only the in-frame ones, dropping some. V and J calls and clone size are those listed in that table; D and trimming were worked out from the DNA. The data contain tens of thousands of clones, roughly four fifths of them singletons. Sequencing used peripheral blood. This sequence joins TRBV2 and TRBJ1-5, with D possibly being TRBD1 (5 bases). The receptor's source is a woman in her 70s with COVID-19, enrolled during active disease. The CDR3 sequence is CASSETASNQPQHF. CDR3 nucleotide sequence: TGTGCCAGCAGTGAGACAGCTAGCAATCAGCCCCAGCATTTT.